This T cell receptor (beta chain) was identified in a study of blood T cell repertoires in COVID-19. About the study: Samples taken during acute and convalescent COVID-19 were collected in the United States, Italy and Spain.

In the original analysis: The assay estimated nucleated cells by amplifying reference gene primers. Sequencing used immunoSEQ multiplex PCR; TCRdb keeps in-frame clones, though not all of them. V and J calls and clone size are copied from that table; D and trimming were computed from the DNA. The repertoire consists of more than 200,000 clones, with less than 90% occurring once and the leading ten covering 2% to 3%. The CDR3 extends over 12 amino acids. Trimming removed 5 bases from V and 3 bases from J, with 8 bases in between. The germline V gene has CDR1 MNHEY and CDR2 SVGAGI. The TCR sequence derives from a woman aged 70-85 years with active or convalescent COVID-19. Material for sequencing was peripheral blood. The genes are TRBV6-5 and TRBJ2-7; D might be TRBD1 (5 bases). The CDR3 nucleotides are TGTGCCAGCAGTAACAGGAACTACGAGCAGTACTTC. It yields the protein CASSNRNYEQYF.